The entry that follows covers one T cell receptor beta chain sequence. The sample originates from a study of blood T cells in healthy people across ages. Overall study context: Per every two T cells, about one barcoded beta molecule was captured by template switching.

The second PCR ran about 6 to 11 cycles with a sample-barcoded 5' primer and J-beta primers. TCRdb re-called the 5' RACE reads through MiXCR, storing one row per CDR3 protein. The sample contains 2 million or so distinct CDR3 sequences, about 50% of which appear only once. CDR3 size: 15 residues. Germline values: CDR1 SNHLY, CDR2 FYNNEI. The V gene end was trimmed by 7 bases and the J gene end by 2 bases; junction bases not matched to a gene: 5. J is TRBJ2-1 and V is TRBV2; 10 bases are shared with TRBD2. This clonotype was sampled from a woman in her forties in good health. The sequenced material came from blood. The CDR3 nucleotides are TGTGCCAGCACCTGGACTAGCGGCCCCTACAATGAGCAGTTCTTC. It yields the protein CASTWTSGPYNEQFF.